Listed below are T cell receptor beta chains from one sample, sequenced in a study of Graves' ophthalmopathy and Graves' hyperthyroidism. From the multiplex PCR reads, TCRdb called clonotypes with MiXCR, one entry per CDR3 protein. Here the sample spans about 14,000 distinct CDR3 sequences, roughly 50% being singletons. The material sequenced was peripheral blood. Receptor source: a woman aged 25 to 39 with Graves' ophthalmopathy. The conserved cysteine and the conserved F or W are not part of the CDR3 here. The order of the fields is J gene, V gene, CDR3 protein.

j_call: TRBJ2-5; v_call: TRBV20-1; cdr3_aa: SARDMTSGQETQY
j_call: TRBJ1-6; v_call: TRBV5-1; cdr3_aa: ASSLDTPYNSPLH
j_call: TRBJ1-5; v_call: TRBV7-6; cdr3_aa: ASSQTTGGVSNQPQH
j_call: TRBJ1-5; v_call: TRBV19; cdr3_aa: ASRDSVRAYSNQPQH
j_call: TRBJ2-3; v_call: TRBV20-1; cdr3_aa: SATTRGSIIDTQY
j_call: TRBJ1-5; v_call: TRBV5-6; cdr3_aa: ASSLAWTGGQPQH
j_call: TRBJ2-5; v_call: TRBV12-3/TRBV12-4; cdr3_aa: ASSPASLETQY
j_call: TRBJ2-7; v_call: TRBV10-3; cdr3_aa: AIRTLADYEQY
j_call: TRBJ1-5; v_call: TRBV20-1; cdr3_aa: SGVGGGQPYSNQPQH
j_call: TRBJ1-5; v_call: TRBV24-1; cdr3_aa: ATSEGARGSNQPQH
j_call: TRBJ1-2; v_call: TRBV2; cdr3_aa: ASLVGGRDYGYT
j_call: TRBJ2-1; v_call: TRBV24-1; cdr3_aa: ATSDHGEAQF
j_call: TRBJ1-5; v_call: TRBV5-1; cdr3_aa: ASSAGTEYQETQH
j_call: TRBJ2-7; v_call: TRBV4-1; cdr3_aa: ASSQDPRYEQY
j_call: TRBJ2-1; v_call: TRBV20-1; cdr3_aa: SASSGNYNEQF
j_call: TRBJ1-1; v_call: TRBV20-1; cdr3_aa: SAWGTGETEAF
j_call: TRBJ2-6; v_call: TRBV6-5; cdr3_aa: ASSYSTGSGANVPT
j_call: TRBJ2-3; v_call: TRBV10-2; cdr3_aa: ASSLAGGGGDTQY
j_call: TRBJ2-5; v_call: TRBV24-1; cdr3_aa: ATSDYSPGPGQETQY
j_call: TRBJ1-5; v_call: TRBV28; cdr3_aa: ASSWPGQQH
j_call: TRBJ2-2; v_call: TRBV11-2; cdr3_aa: ASSLLGSGELF
j_call: TRBJ1-1; v_call: TRBV25-1; cdr3_aa: ASSESGGNTEAF
j_call: TRBJ2-5; v_call: TRBV15; cdr3_aa: ATSRAPTVGQETQC
j_call: TRBJ2-7; v_call: TRBV15; cdr3_aa: ATSRGETYEQY
j_call: TRBJ2-2; v_call: TRBV24-1; cdr3_aa: ATSDFQTLAPNTGELF
j_call: TRBJ2-7; v_call: TRBV2; cdr3_aa: ASTLQTYEQY
j_call: TRBJ2-3; v_call: TRBV29-1; cdr3_aa: SVPRVRSSGSITDTQY
j_call: TRBJ2-5; v_call: TRBV28; cdr3_aa: ASSSGQYQETQY
j_call: TRBJ2-5; v_call: TRBV7-6; cdr3_aa: ASSSPIGGETQY
j_call: TRBJ2-1; v_call: TRBV7-6; cdr3_aa: ASSYNALDDQF
j_call: TRBJ2-1; v_call: TRBV7-2; cdr3_aa: ASSLEDRGPGNEQF
j_call: TRBJ2-7; v_call: TRBV11-2; cdr3_aa: ASSLDTGSYEQY
j_call: TRBJ1-4; v_call: TRBV6-1; cdr3_aa: ASTPDRGNEKLF
j_call: TRBJ2-4; v_call: TRBV7-9; cdr3_aa: ASSLLSKNIQY
j_call: TRBJ1-5; v_call: TRBV19; cdr3_aa: ASSIVGQPQH
j_call: TRBJ2-2; v_call: TRBV24-1; cdr3_aa: ATSDPRTGEWTGELF
j_call: TRBJ2-7; v_call: TRBV20-1; cdr3_aa: SARAPDRVYEQY
j_call: TRBJ2-2; v_call: TRBV5-8; cdr3_aa: ASSWPLTRVAGELF
j_call: TRBJ2-6; v_call: TRBV15; cdr3_aa: ATGMGAANTEA
j_call: TRBJ2-7; v_call: TRBV10-3; cdr3_aa: AIREQGAYEQY
j_call: TRBJ1-4; v_call: TRBV7-9; cdr3_aa: ASSPLALNEKLF
j_call: TRBJ2-7; v_call: TRBV4-2; cdr3_aa: ASSPRGGSLVEQY
j_call: TRBJ1-2; v_call: TRBV2; cdr3_aa: ASSGSNYGYT
j_call: TRBJ2-7; v_call: TRBV5-4; cdr3_aa: ASSNPGQGIYEQY
j_call: TRBJ2-7; v_call: TRBV27; cdr3_aa: ASSREGYYEQY
j_call: TRBJ2-2; v_call: TRBV5-6; cdr3_aa: ASSPDWGPSTGELF
j_call: TRBJ1-5; v_call: TRBV7-9; cdr3_aa: ASSPGSTGNQPQH
j_call: TRBJ1-2; v_call: TRBV7-9; cdr3_aa: ASSLGTGYYT
j_call: TRBJ2-1; v_call: TRBV10-2; cdr3_aa: ASSATDSSVEQF
j_call: TRBJ1-5; v_call: TRBV10-3; cdr3_aa: AISDREQGNQPQH
j_call: TRBJ2-1; v_call: TRBV11-3; cdr3_aa: ASSLGQGEYNEQF
j_call: TRBJ2-7; v_call: TRBV2; cdr3_aa: ASSDELGYEQY